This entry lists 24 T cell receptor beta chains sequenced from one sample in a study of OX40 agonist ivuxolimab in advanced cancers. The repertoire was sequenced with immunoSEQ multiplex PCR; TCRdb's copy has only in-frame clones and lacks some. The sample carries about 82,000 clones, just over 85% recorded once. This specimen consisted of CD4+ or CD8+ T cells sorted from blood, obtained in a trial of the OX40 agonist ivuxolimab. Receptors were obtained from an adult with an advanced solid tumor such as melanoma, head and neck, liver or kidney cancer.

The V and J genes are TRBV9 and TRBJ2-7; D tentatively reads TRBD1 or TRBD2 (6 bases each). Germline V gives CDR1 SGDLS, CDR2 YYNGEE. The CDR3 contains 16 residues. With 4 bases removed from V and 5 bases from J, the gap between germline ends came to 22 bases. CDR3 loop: CASSPTSSRGRNEQYF. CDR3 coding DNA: TGTGCCAGCAGCCCTACGTCAAGTAGGGGGAGGAACGAGCAGTACTTC. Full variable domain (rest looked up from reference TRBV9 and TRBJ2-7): DSGVTQTPKHLITATGQRVTLRCSPRSGDLSVYWYQQSLDQGLQFLIQYYNGEERAKGNILERFSAQQFPDLHSELNLSSLELGDSALYFCASSPTSSRGRNEQYFGPGTRLTVT.

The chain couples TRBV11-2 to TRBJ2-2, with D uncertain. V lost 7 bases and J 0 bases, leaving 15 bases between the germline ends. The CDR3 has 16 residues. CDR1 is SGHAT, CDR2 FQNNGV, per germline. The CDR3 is CASTKTRRSNTGELFF. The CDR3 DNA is TGTGCCAGCACCAAGACTCGCAGGTCGAACACCGGGGAGCTGTTTTTT.

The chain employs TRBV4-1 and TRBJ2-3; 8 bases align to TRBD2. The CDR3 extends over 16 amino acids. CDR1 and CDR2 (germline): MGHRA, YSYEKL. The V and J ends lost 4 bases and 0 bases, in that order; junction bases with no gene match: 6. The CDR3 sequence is CASSLTSGPSTDTQYF. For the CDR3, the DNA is TGCGCCAGCAGCCTCACTAGCGGACCTAGCACAGATACGCAGTATTTT.

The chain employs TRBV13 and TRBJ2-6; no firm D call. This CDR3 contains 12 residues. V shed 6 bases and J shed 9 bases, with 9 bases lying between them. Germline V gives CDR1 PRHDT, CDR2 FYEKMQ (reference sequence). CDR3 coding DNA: TGTGCCAGCAGTTCCACCGGCAACGTCCTGACTTTC. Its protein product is CASSSTGNVLTF.

The CDR3 DNA is TGTGCCAGCTCAGATTGGGCCGGGGACAGGGCCTCCTACGAGCAGTACTTC. It yields the protein CASSDWAGDRASYEQYF. The chain recombines TRBV18 with TRBJ2-7, with TRBD1 matching over 9 bases. V dropped 5 bases and J dropped 0; count of bases not matched to a gene: 11. The CDR3 loop spans 17 amino acids. Germline assignment: CDR1 KGHSH and CDR2 LQKENI.

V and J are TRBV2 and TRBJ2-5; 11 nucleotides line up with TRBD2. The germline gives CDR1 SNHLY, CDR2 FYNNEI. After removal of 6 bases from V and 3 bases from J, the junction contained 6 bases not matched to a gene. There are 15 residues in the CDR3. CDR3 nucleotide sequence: TGTGCCAGCAGAACGGAACTAGCGGGGGAAGAGACCCAGTACTTC. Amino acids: CASRTELAGEETQYF. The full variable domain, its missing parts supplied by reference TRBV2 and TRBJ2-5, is EPEVTQTPSHQVTQMGQEVILRCVPISNHLYFYWYRQILGQKVEFLVSFYNNEISEKSEIFDDQFSVERPDGSNFTLKIRSTKLEDSAMYFCASRTELAGEETQYFGPGTRLLVL.

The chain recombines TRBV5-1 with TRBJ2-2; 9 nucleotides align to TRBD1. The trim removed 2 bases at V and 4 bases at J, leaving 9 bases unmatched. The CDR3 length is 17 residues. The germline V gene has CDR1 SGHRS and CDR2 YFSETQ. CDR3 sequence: CASSLGTGFRATGELFF. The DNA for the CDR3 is TGCGCCAGCAGCTTAGGGACAGGGTTTCGTGCCACCGGGGAGCTGTTTTTT.

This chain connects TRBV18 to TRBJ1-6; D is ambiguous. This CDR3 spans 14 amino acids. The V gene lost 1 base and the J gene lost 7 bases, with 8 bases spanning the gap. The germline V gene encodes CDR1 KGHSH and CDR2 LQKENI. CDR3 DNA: TGTGCCAGCTCACCACTAGGGTTGAATTCACCCCTCCACTTT. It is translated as CASSPLGLNSPLHF.

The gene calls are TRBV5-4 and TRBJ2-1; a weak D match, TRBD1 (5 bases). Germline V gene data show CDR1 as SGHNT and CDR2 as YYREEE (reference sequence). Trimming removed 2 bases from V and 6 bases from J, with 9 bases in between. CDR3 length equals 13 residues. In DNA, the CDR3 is TGTGCCAGCAGCTTAAACAGGTTCAATGAGCAGTTCTTC. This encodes CASSLNRFNEQFF.

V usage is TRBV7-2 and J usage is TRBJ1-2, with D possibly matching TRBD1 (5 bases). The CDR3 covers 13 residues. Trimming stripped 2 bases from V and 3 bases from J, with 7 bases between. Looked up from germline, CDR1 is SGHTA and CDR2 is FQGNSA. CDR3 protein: CASSLQGYYGYTF. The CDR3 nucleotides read TGTGCCAGCAGCTTACAGGGCTACTATGGCTACACCTTC.

CDR3 region: CASSWFQGINQPQHF. CDR3 nucleotides: TGTGCCAGCAGCTGGTTTCAGGGGATAAATCAGCCCCAGCATTTT. The V gene is TRBV7-2, the J gene TRBJ1-5; perhaps TRBD1 as D (6 bases). This CDR3 has 15 amino acids. Germline assignment: CDR1 SGHTA and CDR2 FQGNSA. Between the trimmed V and J ends, which lost 4 bases and 4 bases, there was a span of 14 bases. Combining the CDR3 with reference TRBV7-2 and TRBJ1-5 gives the whole variable domain GAGVSQSPSNKVTEKGKDVELRCDPISGHTALYWYRQSLGQGLEFLIYFQGNSAPDKSGLPSDRFSAERTGGSVSTLTIQRTQQEDSAVYLCASSWFQGINQPQHFGDGTRLSIL.

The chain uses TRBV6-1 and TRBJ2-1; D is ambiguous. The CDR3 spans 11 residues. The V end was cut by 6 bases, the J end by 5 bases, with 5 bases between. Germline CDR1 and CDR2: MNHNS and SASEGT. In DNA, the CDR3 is TGTGCCAGCAGATATGACAATGAGCAGTTCTTC. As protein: CASRYDNEQFF.

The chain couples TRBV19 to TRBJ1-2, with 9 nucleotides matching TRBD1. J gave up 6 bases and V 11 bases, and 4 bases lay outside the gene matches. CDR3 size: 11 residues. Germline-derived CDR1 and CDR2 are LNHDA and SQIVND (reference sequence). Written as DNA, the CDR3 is TGTGCCGGACAGGGGATCCATGGCTACACCTTC. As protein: CAGQGIHGYTF.

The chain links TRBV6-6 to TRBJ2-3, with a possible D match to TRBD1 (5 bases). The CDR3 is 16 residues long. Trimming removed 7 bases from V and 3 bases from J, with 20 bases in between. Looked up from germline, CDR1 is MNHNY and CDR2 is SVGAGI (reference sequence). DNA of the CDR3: TGTGCCAGCATTGGGTCAAGGAGTAGGACAACAGATACGCAGTATTTT. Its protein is CASIGSRSRTTDTQYF.

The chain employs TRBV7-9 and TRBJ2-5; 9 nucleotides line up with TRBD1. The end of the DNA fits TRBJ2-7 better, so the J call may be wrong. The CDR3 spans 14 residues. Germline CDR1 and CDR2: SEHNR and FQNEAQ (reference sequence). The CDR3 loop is CASSSGTGIYEQYF. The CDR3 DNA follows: TGTGCCAGCAGCTCCGGGACAGGGATCTACGAGCAGTACTTC.

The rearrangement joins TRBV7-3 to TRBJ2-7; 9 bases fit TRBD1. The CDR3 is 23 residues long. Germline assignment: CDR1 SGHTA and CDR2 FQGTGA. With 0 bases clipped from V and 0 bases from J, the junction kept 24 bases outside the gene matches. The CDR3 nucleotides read TGTGCCAGCAGCTTAACCAGGGGGCAACGGGACAGGGCAACCGATTGGCCCTCCTACGAGCAGTACTTC. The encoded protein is CASSLTRGQRDRATDWPSYEQYF.

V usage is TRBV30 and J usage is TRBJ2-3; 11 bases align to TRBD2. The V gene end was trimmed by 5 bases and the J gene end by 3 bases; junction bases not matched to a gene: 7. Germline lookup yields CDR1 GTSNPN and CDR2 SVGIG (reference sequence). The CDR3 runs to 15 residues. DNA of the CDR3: TGTGCCTGGGGTAGCGGGGGGGCTGTGACAGATACGCAGTATTTT. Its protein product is CAWGSGGAVTDTQYF.

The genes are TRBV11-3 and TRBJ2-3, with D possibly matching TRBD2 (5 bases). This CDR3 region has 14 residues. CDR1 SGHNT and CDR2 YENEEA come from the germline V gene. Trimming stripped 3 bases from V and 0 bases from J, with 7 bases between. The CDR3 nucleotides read TGTGCCAGCAGCTTCAGCGGTAGCACAGATACGCAGTATTTT. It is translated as CASSFSGSTDTQYF.

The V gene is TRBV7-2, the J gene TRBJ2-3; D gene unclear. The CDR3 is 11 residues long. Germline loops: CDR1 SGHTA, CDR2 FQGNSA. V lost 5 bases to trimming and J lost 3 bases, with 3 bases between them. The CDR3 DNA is TGTGCCAGCAGCCAAACAGATACGCAGTATTTT. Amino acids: CASSQTDTQYF.

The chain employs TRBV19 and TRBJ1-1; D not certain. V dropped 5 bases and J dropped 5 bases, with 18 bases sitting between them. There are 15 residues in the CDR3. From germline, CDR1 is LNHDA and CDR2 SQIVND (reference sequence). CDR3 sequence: CASSLWTSENTEAFF. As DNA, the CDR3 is TGTGCCAGTAGTCTATGGACCAGTGAGAATACTGAAGCTTTCTTT.

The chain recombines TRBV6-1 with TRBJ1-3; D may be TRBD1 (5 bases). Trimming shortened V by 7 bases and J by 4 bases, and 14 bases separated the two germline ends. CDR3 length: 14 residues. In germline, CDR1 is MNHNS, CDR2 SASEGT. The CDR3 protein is CASTKAGKGNTIYF. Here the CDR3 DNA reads TGTGCCAGCACGAAGGCAGGGAAAGGAAACACCATATATTTT.

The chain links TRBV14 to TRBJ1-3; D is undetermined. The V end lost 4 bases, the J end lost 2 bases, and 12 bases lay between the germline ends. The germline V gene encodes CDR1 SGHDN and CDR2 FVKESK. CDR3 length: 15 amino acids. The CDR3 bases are TGTGCCAGCAGCCTCGTGAGGGAAGCTGGAAACACCATATATTTT. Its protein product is CASSLVREAGNTIYF.

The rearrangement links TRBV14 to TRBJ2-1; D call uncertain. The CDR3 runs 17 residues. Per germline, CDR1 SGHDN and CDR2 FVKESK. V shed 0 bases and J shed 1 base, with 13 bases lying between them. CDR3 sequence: CASSQDSGLASYNEQFF. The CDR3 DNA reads TGTGCCAGCAGCCAAGATAGTGGGCTGGCTTCCTACAATGAGCAGTTCTTC.

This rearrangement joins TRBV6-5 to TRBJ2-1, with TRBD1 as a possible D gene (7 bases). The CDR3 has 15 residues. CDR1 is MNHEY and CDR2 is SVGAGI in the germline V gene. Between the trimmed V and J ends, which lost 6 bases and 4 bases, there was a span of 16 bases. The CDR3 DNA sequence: TGTGCCAGCAGGCTCCGGGACAGCGGGTACAATGAGCAGTTCTTC. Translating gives CASRLRDSGYNEQFF.